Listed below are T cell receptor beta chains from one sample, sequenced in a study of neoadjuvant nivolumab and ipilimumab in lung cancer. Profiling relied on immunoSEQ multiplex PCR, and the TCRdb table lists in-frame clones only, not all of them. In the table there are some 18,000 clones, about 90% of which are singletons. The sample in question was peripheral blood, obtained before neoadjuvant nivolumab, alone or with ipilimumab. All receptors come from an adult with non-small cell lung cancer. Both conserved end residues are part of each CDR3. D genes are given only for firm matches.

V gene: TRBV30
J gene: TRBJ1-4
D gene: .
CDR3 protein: CAWSNLEKLFF

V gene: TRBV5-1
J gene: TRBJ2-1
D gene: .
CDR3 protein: CASFTSGSSYNEQFF

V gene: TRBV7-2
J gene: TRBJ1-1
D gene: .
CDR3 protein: CASSLSRTRTEAFF

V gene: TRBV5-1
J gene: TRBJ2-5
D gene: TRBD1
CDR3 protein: CASSTDRARETQYF

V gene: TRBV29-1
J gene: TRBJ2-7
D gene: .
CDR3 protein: CSALVADSSYEQYF

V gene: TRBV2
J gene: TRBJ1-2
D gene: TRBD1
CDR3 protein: CASIPGQPSRGYTF

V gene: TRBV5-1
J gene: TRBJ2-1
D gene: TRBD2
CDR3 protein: CASSPGTSGYNEQFF

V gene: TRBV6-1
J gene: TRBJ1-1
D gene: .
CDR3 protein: CASSEWDGPNTEAFF

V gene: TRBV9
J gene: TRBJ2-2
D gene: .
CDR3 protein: CASSPHTNTGELFF

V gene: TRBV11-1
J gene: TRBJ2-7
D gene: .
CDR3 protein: CASSPRSGSYEQYF

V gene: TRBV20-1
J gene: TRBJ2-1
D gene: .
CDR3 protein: CSARDNEQFF

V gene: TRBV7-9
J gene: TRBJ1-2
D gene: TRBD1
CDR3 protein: CASSLGDRAGYTF

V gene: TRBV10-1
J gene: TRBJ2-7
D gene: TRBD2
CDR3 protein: CASSNRDYTYEQYF

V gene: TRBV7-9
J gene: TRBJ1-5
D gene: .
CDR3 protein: CASSLGGSTDQPQHF

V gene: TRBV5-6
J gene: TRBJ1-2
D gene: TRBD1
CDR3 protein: CASSFVGREGADGYTF

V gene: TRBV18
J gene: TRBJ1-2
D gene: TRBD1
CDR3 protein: CASSPAGTGNYGYTF

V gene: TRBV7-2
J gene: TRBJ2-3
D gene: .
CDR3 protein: CASSPQGTSTDTQYF

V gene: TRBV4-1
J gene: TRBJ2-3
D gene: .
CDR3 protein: CASSRILPGTDTQYF

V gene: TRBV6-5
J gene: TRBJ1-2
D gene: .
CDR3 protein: CASSDSSLSYTF

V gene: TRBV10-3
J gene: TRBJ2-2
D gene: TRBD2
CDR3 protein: CAISPQREITGELFF

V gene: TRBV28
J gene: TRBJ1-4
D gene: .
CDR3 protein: CASRVDRRPNEKLFF

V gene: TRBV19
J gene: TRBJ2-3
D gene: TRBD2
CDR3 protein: CASSTSGRVGTDTQYF

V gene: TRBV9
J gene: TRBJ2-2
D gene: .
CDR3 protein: CASSVDYVTNTGELFF

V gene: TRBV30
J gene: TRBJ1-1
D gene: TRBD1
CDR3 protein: CAWRTGGVNTEAFF

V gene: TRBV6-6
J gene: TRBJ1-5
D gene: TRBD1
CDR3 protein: CASSETGNQPQHF

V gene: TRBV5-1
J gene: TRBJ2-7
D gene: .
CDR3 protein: CASSFGGGYEQYF

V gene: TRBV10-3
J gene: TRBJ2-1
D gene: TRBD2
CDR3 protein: CAISVGLAGDNEQFF